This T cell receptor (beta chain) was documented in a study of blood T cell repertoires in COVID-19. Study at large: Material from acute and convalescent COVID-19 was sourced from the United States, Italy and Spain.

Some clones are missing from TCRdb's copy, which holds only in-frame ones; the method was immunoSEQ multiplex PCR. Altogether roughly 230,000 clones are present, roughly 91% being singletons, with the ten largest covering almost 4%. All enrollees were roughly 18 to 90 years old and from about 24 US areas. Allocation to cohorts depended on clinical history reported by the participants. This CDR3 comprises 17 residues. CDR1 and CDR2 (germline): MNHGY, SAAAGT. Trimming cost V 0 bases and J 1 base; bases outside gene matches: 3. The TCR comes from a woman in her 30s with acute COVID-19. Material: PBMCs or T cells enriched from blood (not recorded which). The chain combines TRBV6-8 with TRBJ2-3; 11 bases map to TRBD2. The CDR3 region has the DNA TGTGCCAGCAGTTACTCGAAACTAGCGGGGGGCACAGATACGCAGTATTTT. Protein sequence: CASSYSKLAGGTDTQYF.